This TCR beta chain is drawn from a study of blood T cell repertoires in COVID-19. Overall study context: T cells, B-cell-depleted T cells, or PBMCs supplied cDNA or gDNA.

Using immunoSEQ multiplex PCR, the repertoire was profiled, and TCRdb retains in-frame clones only, with some absent. This sample yields roughly 70,000 clones, of which approximately 91% are seen a single time; less than 3% belongs to the top ten. Trimming at V came to 5 bases and at J to 6 bases, leaving 9 bases not matched to a gene. The CDR3 extends over 14 amino acids. CDR1 is PRHDT, CDR2 FYEKMQ, per germline (reference sequence). What was sequenced was peripheral blood. J is TRBJ2-7 and V is TRBV13, with TRBD2 matching 8 bases. The clonotype was recovered from a man in his sixties or seventies with active or convalescent COVID-19. CDR3 protein: CASSLRGGGPEQYF. CDR3 DNA: TGTGCCAGCAGCCTTCGTGGCGGGGGGCCCGAGCAGTACTTC.